This TCR beta chain was captured in a study of T cell responses to AZD1222 COVID-19 vaccine. Whole-study results and caveats: Of spike-specific TCRs, nearly half reportedly target regions left unmutated in variants.

Trimming removed 5 bases from V and 5 bases from J; junction bases left unmatched: 7. The CDR3 spans 15 residues. Germline CDR1 MNHEY, CDR2 SVGEGT. On this clone: Its specificity is not known.

TCRdb's table, derived via immunoSEQ multiplex PCR, lists solely in-frame clones and lacks some. The sample has about 110,000 clones; nearly 90% are singletons. J is TRBJ2-7 and V is TRBV6-2 or TRBV6-3, with 12 bases fitting TRBD1. The sequence derives from an adult who received the AZD1222 COVID-19 vaccine. The specimen was peripheral blood, collected 28 days after the second AZD1222 dose. The CDR3 here is CASSARDRGLHEQYF. The CDR3, as DNA: TGTGCCAGCAGTGCCAGGGACAGGGGGCTCCACGAGCAGTACTTC.